Listed below are T cell receptor beta chains from one sample, sequenced in a study of response to subunit inactivated influenza vaccine. TCRdb independently ran MiXCR on the RT-PCR reads; one entry per CDR3 protein. The sample includes around 520,000 distinct CDR3 sequences, about 10% of them seen just once. Sequencing used PBMCs from blood, obtained on the day of vaccination. These receptors all stem from a man aged 45-60 years who received an inactivated influenza vaccine. CDR3s include the opening cysteine and the closing phenylalanine or tryptophan. D genes are given only for firm matches. Clone size appears in some rows only: once, few, many, or a class for an expanded clone.

j_call d_call clone_size v_call cdr3_aa cdr3_nt
TRBJ2-2 - - TRBV4-2 CASSQALTGATGELFF TGTGCCAGCAGCCAAGCATTGACGGGGGCTACCGGGGAGCTGTTTTTT
TRBJ2-1 TRBD2 many TRBV6-1 CASSRRENHNEQFF TGTGCCAGCAGTAGGCGGGAGAACCACAATGAGCAGTTCTTC
TRBJ2-1 - - TRBV24-1 CATSEAGSSYNEQFF TGTGCCACCAGTGAGGCAGGGAGCTCCTACAATGAGCAGTTCTTC
TRBJ2-7 - - TRBV30 CAWNTPGGGLWGEQYF TGTGCCTGGAACACCCCGGGGGGCGGACTATGGGGCGAGCAGTACTTC
TRBJ2-1 TRBD2 - TRBV6-4 CASSPVGGGISEQFF TGTGCCAGCAGTCCCGTGGGGGGAGGGATCTCCGAGCAGTTCTTC
TRBJ2-5 TRBD2 many TRBV15 CATSSGLADQETQYF TGTGCCACCAGCTCGGGACTAGCGGACCAAGAGACCCAGTACTTC
TRBJ2-1 TRBD1 few TRBV11-2 CASRVTGTGGSNEQFF TGTGCCAGCAGAGTAACGGGGACAGGGGGTTCCAATGAGCAGTTCTTC
TRBJ2-7 TRBD2 many TRBV27 CASSLLAGVPYEQYF TGTGCCAGCAGTTTATTAGCGGGAGTTCCCTACGAGCAGTACTTC
TRBJ1-2 - - TRBV12-3/TRBV12-4 CASSRASGHGYTF TGTGCCAGCAGCCGTGCTTCGGGCCATGGCTACACCTTC
TRBJ1-1 - few TRBV7-9 CASSQQGSGTEAFF TGTGCCAGCAGCCAGCAGGGTTCGGGCACTGAAGCTTTCTTT
TRBJ2-7 - few TRBV20-1 CSVRGHSYEQYF TGCAGTGTCCGGGGCCACTCCTACGAGCAGTACTTC
TRBJ1-6 - few TRBV3-1 CASSQATLLSPLHF TGTGCCAGCAGCCAAGCTACGTTGCTATCACCCCTCCACTTT
TRBJ2-3 - many TRBV7-9 CASSLDGVSTDTQYF TGTGCCAGCAGCTTAGATGGAGTTAGCACAGATACGCAGTATTTT
TRBJ2-4 TRBD1 - TRBV18 CASSPRRTGQNIQYF TGTGCCAGCTCACCGCGACGGACAGGGCAAAACATTCAGTACTTC
TRBJ2-4 - many TRBV12-3/TRBV12-4 CASSLSFRAGASKNIQYF TGTGCCAGCAGTTTGTCGTTTCGGGCAGGGGCGTCCAAAAACATTCAGTACTTC
TRBJ2-1 - - TRBV7-2 CASSKQGVNSYNEQFF TGTGCCAGCAGCAAACAAGGGGTCAACTCCTACAATGAGCAGTTCTTC
TRBJ2-7 TRBD2 few TRBV29-1 CSVRRTSGFSYEQYF TGCAGCGTCCGCCGGACTAGCGGATTTTCCTACGAGCAGTACTTC
TRBJ2-7 TRBD2 few TRBV10-3 CAISLGTSGGYEQYF TGTGCCATCAGTTTGGGGACTAGCGGGGGGTACGAGCAGTACTTC
TRBJ2-1 - many TRBV20-1 CSAPLGGFVDEQFF TGCAGTGCTCCACTAGGGGGGTTTGTAGATGAGCAGTTCTTC
TRBJ2-1 - - TRBV21-1 CASSNQRQGRDNEQFF TGTGCCAGCAGCAACCAACGACAGGGTAGGGACAATGAGCAGTTCTTC
TRBJ2-5 TRBD2 few TRBV20-1 CSARDGRGETQYF TGCAGTGCTAGAGACGGGAGGGGAGAGACCCAGTACTTC
TRBJ2-3 TRBD2 - TRBV29-1 CAVTRGVIDTQYF TGCGCGGTCACTCGGGGGGTTATAGATACGCAGTATTTT
TRBJ2-5 - few TRBV12-3/TRBV12-4 CASSSTKETQYF TGTGCCAGCAGTTCAACGAAAGAGACCCAGTACTTC
TRBJ1-4 TRBD1 few TRBV7-9 CASRGQLNEKLFF TGTGCCAGCCGGGGACAGTTAAATGAAAAACTGTTTTTT
TRBJ2-7 - - TRBV20-1 CSARWGSEQYF TGCAGTGCTAGGTGGGGTTCCGAGCAGTACTTC
TRBJ2-5 TRBD2 few TRBV11-2 CASAISSGGLRGTQYF TGTGCCAGCGCAATTTCTAGCGGGGGGCTCAGGGGGACCCAGTACTTC
TRBJ2-7 - - TRBV29-1 CSGQGTYEQYF TGCAGCGGGCAGGGAACCTACGAGCAGTACTTC
TRBJ2-1 TRBD1 many TRBV7-3 CASSSGTGNHPEQFF TGTGCCAGCAGCTCAGGGACAGGAAATCATCCTGAGCAGTTCTTC